This passage covers 18 T cell receptor beta chains from one sample sequenced in a study of CD4+ T cells in melanoma. Measured with immunoSEQ multiplex PCR; TCRdb has only the in-frame clones, and not every one. Of some 110,000 clones listed, around 93% are singletons. The sequencing input was peripheral blood. The receptor source for this set is a human donor with melanoma.

This chain links TRBV7-2 with TRBJ2-6; 7 positions match TRBD2. This CDR3 has 18 amino acids. Germline V CDR1 and CDR2: SGHTA, FQGNSA. Losses at the gene ends were 1 base for V and 0 bases for J; bases not matched to a gene: 6. The CDR3 reads CASSLGLAASSGANVLTF. The CDR3 DNA is TGTGCCAGCAGCTTAGGTCTAGCGGCAAGCTCTGGGGCCAACGTCCTGACTTTC. Combining the CDR3 with reference TRBV7-2 and TRBJ2-6 gives the whole variable domain GAGVSQSPSNKVTEKGKDVELRCDPISGHTALYWYRQSLGQGLEFLIYFQGNSAPDKSGLPSDRFSAERTGGSVSTLTIQRTQQEDSAVYLCASSLGLAASSGANVLTFGAGSRLTVL.

In this sample, this clone turned up a few times. The chain employs TRBV7-2 and TRBJ2-5; 11 bases are a match to TRBD2. Germline loops: CDR1 SGHTA, CDR2 FQGNSA. V was pared by 5 bases and J by 0 bases, with 5 bases of the junction left unmatched. The CDR3 covers 16 residues. The CDR3 loop reads CASSPLAGGYQETQYF. The CDR3, as DNA: TGTGCCAGCAGCCCTTTAGCGGGGGGGTACCAAGAGACCCAGTACTTC.

This chain links TRBV5-1 with TRBJ2-5; possibly TRBD1 or TRBD2 for D (5 bases each). V was cut by 4 bases and J by 7 bases, with 8 bases left in between. The CDR3 contains 11 residues. Germline loops: CDR1 SGHRS, CDR2 YFSETQ. The CDR3 DNA is TGCGCCAGCAGCCCTGGGGGGACCCAGTACTTC. Protein sequence: CASSPGGTQYF.

This chain joins TRBV28 and TRBJ2-5; D ambiguous. The CDR3 contains 13 residues. CDR1 is MDHEN and CDR2 is SYDVKM in the germline V gene. Between the trimmed V and J ends, which lost 1 base and 0 bases, there was a span of 3 bases. The CDR3 nucleotides read TGTGCCAGCAGTTTATTCTACCAAGAGACCCAGTACTTC. Translating it yields CASSLFYQETQYF.

V gene TRBV6-5 combines with J gene TRBJ2-7; 9 bases are shared with TRBD1. CDR1 is MNHEY and CDR2 is SVGAGI in the germline V gene. This CDR3 contains 15 residues. J was trimmed by 4 bases and V by 5 bases; bases with no gene match: 9. CDR3 bases: TGTGCCAGCAGTCACCCCCGGGACAGGGTTTACGAGCAGTACTTC. This sequence encodes CASSHPRDRVYEQYF.

The chain has TRBV27 and TRBJ2-3, with 7 bases identical to TRBD2. J lost 3 bases, V lost 6 bases, and 9 bases had no gene match. The germline gives CDR1 MNHEY, CDR2 SMNVEV (reference sequence). This CDR3 has 15 residues. This chain's CDR3 is CASRWEGGLTDTQYF. CDR3 DNA sequence: TGTGCCAGCAGGTGGGAGGGCGGGCTAACAGATACGCAGTATTTT.

The V and J genes are TRBV4-1 and TRBJ2-1; a weak D match, TRBD2 (7 bases). Germline values: CDR1 MGHRA, CDR2 YSYEKL. The CDR3 is 17 amino acids. The V end was cut by 2 bases, the J end by 8 bases, with 22 bases between. CDR3 amino acids: CASSQKGQSVAGYEQFF. The CDR3 DNA reads as TGCGCCAGCAGCCAAAAAGGACAGTCGGTAGCGGGTTATGAGCAGTTCTTC.

The rearrangement uses TRBV7-2 and TRBJ2-3; D is unclear. From germline, CDR1 is SGHTA and CDR2 FQGNSA. The CDR3 consists of 13 residues. The germline V and J ends were trimmed by 3 bases and 7 bases, with 11 bases remaining between them. CDR3 protein: CASSLLPQNTQYF. The CDR3 DNA sequence: TGTGCCAGCAGCTTGCTCCCCCAGAATACGCAGTATTTT.

The chain links TRBV6-5 to TRBJ1-1; 9 positions agree with TRBD1. The CDR3 spans 12 residues. Germline V CDR1 and CDR2: MNHEY, SVGAGI. Trimming at V came to 9 bases and at J to 11 bases, leaving 10 bases not matched to a gene. The DNA for the CDR3 is TGTGCCAGTTCAGGGAGGACAGGGGAGGCTTTCTTT. Amino acid sequence: CASSGRTGEAFF.

The chain is built from TRBV5-1 and TRBJ2-5, with a weak D call TRBD2 (5 bases). The CDR3 sequence is 14 residues long. V was trimmed by 1 base and J by 1 base, leaving 8 bases between them. In germline, CDR1 is SGHRS, CDR2 YFSETQ. Here the CDR3 reads CASSLPGSQETQYF. DNA for the CDR3: TGCGCCAGCAGCTTGCCGGGGAGCCAAGAGACCCAGTACTTC.

This chain uses TRBV19 with TRBJ1-5; D might be TRBD1 (5 bases). This CDR3 has 17 amino acids. The V gene lost 0 bases and the J gene lost 6 bases, with 18 bases spanning the gap. Germline V gene sequence: CDR1 LNHDA, CDR2 SQIVND (reference sequence). In DNA, the CDR3 is TGTGCCAGTAGTATAGATAGGACGGAGTGGGGCCTTCAGCCCCAGCATTTT. It yields the protein CASSIDRTEWGLQPQHF.

The chain has TRBV5-1 and TRBJ1-2; D uncertain. The V gene's germline CDR1 is SGHRS and CDR2 YFSETQ. The V end lost 0 bases, the J end lost 1 base, and 7 bases lay between the germline ends. This CDR3 contains 14 residues. CDR3 DNA sequence: TGCGCCAGCAGCTTGGAGCAGAGTAACTATGGCTACACCTTC. Translating gives CASSLEQSNYGYTF.

V usage is TRBV2 and J usage is TRBJ2-7, with no clear D. Looked up from germline, CDR1 is SNHLY and CDR2 is FYNNEI. This CDR3 is 14 amino acids long. V was cut by 4 bases and J by 0 bases, with 10 bases left in between. The CDR3 region is CASSGQAASYEQYF. The DNA for the CDR3 is TGTGCCAGCAGTGGTCAGGCGGCCTCCTACGAGCAGTACTTC.

This chain links TRBV18 with TRBJ2-1, with 10 bases lining up with TRBD2. Per germline, CDR1 KGHSH and CDR2 LQKENI. The CDR3 has 14 residues. After removal of 3 bases from V and 6 bases from J, the junction contained 2 bases not matched to a gene. The CDR3 region has the DNA TGTGCCAGCTCACCTCTAGCGGGAGCCAATGAGCAGTTCTTC. Its translation: CASSPLAGANEQFF.

The CDR3 protein is CASRLGTSAGELFF. For the CDR3, the DNA is TGCGCCAGCCGCTTAGGGACTAGTGCCGGGGAGCTGTTTTTT. This chain connects TRBV4-3 to TRBJ2-2; 8 bases fit TRBD2. CDR1 is LGHNA and CDR2 is YSLEER in the germline V gene. This CDR3 spans 14 amino acids. Trimming at V came to 8 bases and at J to 6 bases, leaving 8 bases not matched to a gene.

This sequence joins TRBV10-3 and TRBJ1-2, with 10 bases aligning to TRBD1. CDR3 size: 14 residues. V lost 6 bases, J lost 4 bases, and 5 bases stayed unmatched. Germline V gene sequence: CDR1 ENHRY, CDR2 SYGVKD. The CDR3 bases are TGTGCCATCAGCCCGACAGGGGGCAGCTATGGCTACACCTTC. This sequence encodes CAISPTGGSYGYTF.

The V and J genes are TRBV21-1 and TRBJ2-7; the table's D call of TRBD1 was not tested on the DNA. TRBV21-1 corresponds to a pseudogene. This CDR3 comprises 12 residues. CDR3 amino acids: CASNNRDRETYF. The CDR3 DNA sequence: TGTGCCAGCAACAATAGGGACAGGGAGACGTACTTC.

The rearrangement joins TRBV5-1 to TRBJ1-2; 11 bases line up with TRBD1. V shed 0 bases and J 3 bases; nucleotides not matched to a gene: 4. Per the germline V gene, CDR1 is SGHRS and CDR2 is YFSETQ. The CDR3 is 16 amino acids. The CDR3 loop is CASSLAGTGGYYGYTF. CDR3 in DNA: TGCGCCAGCAGCTTGGCCGGGACAGGGGGGTACTATGGCTACACCTTC.